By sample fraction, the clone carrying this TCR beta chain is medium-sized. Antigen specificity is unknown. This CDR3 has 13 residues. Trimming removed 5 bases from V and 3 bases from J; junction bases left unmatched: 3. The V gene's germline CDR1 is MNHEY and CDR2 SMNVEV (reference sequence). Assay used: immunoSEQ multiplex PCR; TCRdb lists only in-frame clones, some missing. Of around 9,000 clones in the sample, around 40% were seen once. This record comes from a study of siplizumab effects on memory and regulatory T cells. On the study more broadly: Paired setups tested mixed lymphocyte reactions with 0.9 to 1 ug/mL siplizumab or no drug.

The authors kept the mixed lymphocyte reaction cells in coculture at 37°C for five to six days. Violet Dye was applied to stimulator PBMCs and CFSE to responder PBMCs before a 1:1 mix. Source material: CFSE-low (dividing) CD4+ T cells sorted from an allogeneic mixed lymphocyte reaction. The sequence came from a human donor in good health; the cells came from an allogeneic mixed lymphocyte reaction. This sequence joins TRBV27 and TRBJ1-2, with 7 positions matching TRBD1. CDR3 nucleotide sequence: TGTGCCAGCAGTCGTACAGGGGACTATGGCTACACCTTC. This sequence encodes CASSRTGDYGYTF.